A single sample gave rise to the 23 T cell receptor beta chains below, sequenced in a study of T cells in Graves' hyperthyroidism and ophthalmopathy. TCR beta CDR3 regions were amplified from RNA transcripts. A set of HTBI primers served as the primers for a first-round RT-PCR of the TCR CDR3. Using its own MiXCR run on the multiplex PCR reads, TCRdb lists one record per CDR3 protein. This table holds around 260,000 distinct CDR3 sequences, less than 30% found once. The specimen was blood. These receptors originate from a man aged 35-49 years with Graves' hyperthyroidism that later progressed to Graves' ophthalmopathy.

This clonotype was counted at least ten times. This sequence joins TRBV12-3 or TRBV12-4 and TRBJ2-7; D perhaps matches TRBD2 (6 bases). The V end lost 3 bases, the J end lost 7 bases, and 16 bases lay between the germline ends. The CDR3 has 14 residues. The CDR3 nucleotides are TGTGCCAGCAGTTTGTACGGCGTGAGCGGGGAGCAGTACTTC. Encoded protein: CASSLYGVSGEQYF.

The table lists this clonotype with many counts. The chain combines TRBV30 with TRBJ1-1; no definite D call. The CDR3 totals 15 residues. Trimming shortened V by 0 bases and J by 4 bases, and 15 bases separated the two germline ends. From germline, CDR1 is GTSNPN and CDR2 SVGIG (reference sequence). The CDR3: CAWSVYWAAVTEAFF. The CDR3 DNA reads as TGTGCCTGGAGTGTATATTGGGCGGCGGTCACTGAAGCTTTCTTT. Complete variable domain (other parts from reference TRBV30 and TRBJ1-1): SQTIHQWPATLVQPVGSPLSLECTVEGTSNPNLYWYRQAAGRGLQLLFYSVGIGQISSEVPQNLSASRPQDRQFILSSKKLLLSDSGFYLCAWSVYWAAVTEAFFGQGTRLTVV.

On this clonotype itself: A read error may account for a junction end that differs from germline. The chain links TRBV18 to TRBJ1-1, with 9 nucleotides matching TRBD1. The CDR3 contains 14 residues. Germline V gives CDR1 KGHSH, CDR2 LQKENI. CDR3 nucleotide sequence: TGTGCCAGCTCACGGGGACAGGGTAACACTGAAACTTTCTTT. Protein sequence: CASSRGQGNTETFF.

Turning to this clonotype: The junction does not match germline at one end; this may be a read error. The chain is built from TRBV12-3 or TRBV12-4 and TRBJ2-5; no reliable D call. The CDR3 contains 13 residues. The CDR3 bases are TGCGCCAGCAGCCAAGAGAGAAGGGAGACCCAGTACTTC. Its protein is CASSQERRETQYF.

This clonotype showed up many times. The V gene is TRBV24-1, the J gene TRBJ2-1, with TRBD1 matching over 9 bases. V shed 4 bases and J 6 bases; nucleotides not matched to a gene: 6. Germline V gene sequence: CDR1 KGHDR, CDR2 SFDVKD. The CDR3 runs to 15 residues. CDR3 sequence: CATSDHRGRSNEQFF. CDR3 DNA sequence: TGTGCCACCAGTGACCACAGGGGGCGTAGCAATGAGCAGTTCTTC.

This clonotype was detected ten times or more. The chain joins TRBV6-2 or TRBV6-3 to TRBJ1-2; 10 bases fit TRBD1. Trimming removed 7 bases from V and 3 bases from J; junction bases left unmatched: 2. Germline V gene lookup returns CDR1 MNHEY and CDR2 SVGEGT. CDR3 size: 13 residues. The CDR3 protein is CASKDRGYYGYTF. CDR3 nucleotide sequence: TGTGCCAGCAAGGACAGGGGGTACTATGGCTACACCTTC.

This clonotype was detected only a few times. The chain links TRBV18 to TRBJ2-7; D is undetermined. The CDR3 length is 14 residues. V dropped 3 bases and J dropped 0 bases, with 9 bases sitting between them. Germline CDR1 KGHSH, CDR2 LQKENI. CDR3 DNA: TGTGCCAGCTCACCCCCCACACACTCCTACGAGCAGTACTTC. Protein product: CASSPPTHSYEQYF. Full variable domain (outside the CDR3, taken from reference TRBV18 and TRBJ2-7): NAGVMQNPRHLVRRRGQEARLRCSPMKGHSHVYWYRQLPEEGLKFMVYLQKENIIDESGMPKERFSAEFPKEGPSILRIQQVVRGDSAAYFCASSPPTHSYEQYFGPGTRLTVT.

The chain joins TRBV24-1 to TRBJ1-1; D not certain. The germline V gene has CDR1 KGHDR and CDR2 SFDVKD. This CDR3 is 13 amino acids long. V was trimmed by 2 bases and J by 6 bases, leaving 9 bases between them. CDR3 residues: CATSDSHQPEAFF. The DNA for the CDR3 is TGTGCCACCAGTGATTCTCACCAACCTGAAGCTTTCTTT.

This clonotype appeared many times. The V and J genes are TRBV5-1 and TRBJ2-5; tentative D call: TRBD1 (5 bases). CDR3 length equals 14 residues. Per the germline V gene, CDR1 is SGHRS and CDR2 is YFSETQ. Trimming left V 3 bases short and J 3 bases short, with 12 bases between. This chain's CDR3 is CASSSSGIEETQYF. The DNA of the CDR3 is TGCGCCAGCAGCTCCTCAGGGATCGAAGAGACCCAGTACTTC. The entire variable domain, with the rest obtained from reference TRBV5-1 and TRBJ2-5, is as follows: KAGVTQTPRYLIKTRGQQVTLSCSPISGHRSVSWYQQTPGQGLQFLFEYFSETQRNKGNFPGRFSGRQFSNSRSEMNVSTLELGDSALYLCASSSSGIEETQYFGPGTRLLVL.

This clonotype was seen ten or more times. This chain connects TRBV28 to TRBJ2-5, with D perhaps TRBD1 (6 bases). The CDR3 has 13 amino acids. V was cut by 6 bases and J by 5 bases, with 13 bases left in between. Per the germline V gene, CDR1 is MDHEN and CDR2 is SYDVKM. This CDR3 is CASSPRGYETQYF. The CDR3 region has the DNA TGTGCCAGCAGCCCCAGGGGATACGAGACCCAGTACTTC.

This clonotype was seen once. The genes are TRBV30 and TRBJ2-7, with unresolved D. With 3 bases removed from V and 3 bases from J, the gap between germline ends came to 9 bases. CDR3 size: 12 residues. Germline V CDR1 and CDR2: GTSNPN, SVGIG (reference sequence). This CDR3 is CAWRDNSYEQYF. The CDR3 DNA follows: TGTGCCTGGAGAGATAACAGCTACGAGCAGTACTTC.

This clonotype was detected ten times or more. V is TRBV5-1 and J is TRBJ2-5; D not certain. Germline V gene data show CDR1 as SGHRS and CDR2 as YFSETQ. The CDR3 spans 15 residues. Trimming pared 0 bases from V and 2 bases from J, leaving 11 bases between. The CDR3 DNA reads TGCGCCAGCAGCTTGGGTTTGTATGGGCAAGAGACCCAGTACTTC. Its translation is CASSLGLYGQETQYF.

This clonotype was detected many times. The chain couples TRBV30 to TRBJ1-1; D remains ambiguous. Trimming removed 3 bases from V and 0 bases from J, with 11 bases in between. CDR1 and CDR2 (germline): GTSNPN, SVGIG (reference sequence). The CDR3 is made up of 14 amino acids. CDR3 sequence (DNA): TGTGCCTGGAGCGCCACGACAATGAACACTGAAGCTTTCTTT. Translated: CAWSATTMNTEAFF.

Only one count was recorded for this clonotype. CDR3: CASSSGFRGVGTEAFF. CDR3 in DNA: TGTGCCAGCAGCTCCGGGTTCAGGGGGGTGGGCACTGAAGCTTTCTTT. The chain links TRBV27 to TRBJ1-1, with 7 bases lining up with TRBD1. V shed 6 bases, J shed 4 bases, and the junction held 14 bases outside the gene matches. There are 16 residues in the CDR3. The germline V gene encodes CDR1 MNHEY and CDR2 SMNVEV (reference sequence).

The chain uses TRBV27 and TRBJ1-2; 9 bases match TRBD1. Germline CDR1 reads MNHEY; CDR2 reads SMNVEV (reference sequence). The length of the CDR3 is 14 residues. J gave up 7 bases and V 3 bases, and 6 bases lay outside the gene matches. The CDR3 loop is CASSFGTGRAGYTF. The DNA of the CDR3 is TGTGCCAGCAGTTTTGGGACAGGGAGAGCTGGCTACACCTTC.

This clonotype was counted at least ten times. The chain is built from TRBV29-1 and TRBJ2-2; D might be TRBD2 (6 bases). Germline CDR1 is SQVTM and CDR2 is ANQGSEA. V lost 3 bases and J lost 5, with 10 bases in between. This CDR3 is built from 13 residues. The CDR3 here is CSVDGSRTGELFF. In nucleotides, the CDR3 is TGCAGCGTTGACGGGAGTCGAACCGGGGAGCTGTTTTTT.

There are many counts of this clonotype. The rearrangement uses TRBV20-1 and TRBJ1-2; D remains unclear. The CDR3 totals 13 residues. Between the trimmed V and J ends, which lost 1 base and 5 bases, there was a span of 11 bases. Germline V CDR1 and CDR2: DFQATT, SNEGSKA (reference sequence). In nucleotides, the CDR3 is TGCAGTGCTAGAGTTGGCAGCCAGTATGGCTACACCTTC. Translated: CSARVGSQYGYTF.

Ten or more counts support this clonotype. The chain couples TRBV6-5 to TRBJ2-7; D is ambiguous. The germline V gene encodes CDR1 MNHEY and CDR2 SVGAGI. V dropped 0 bases and J dropped 1 base, with 13 bases sitting between them. There are 16 residues in the CDR3. CDR3: CASSYSRRAPSYEQYF. CDR3 DNA: TGTGCCAGCAGTTACTCGCGTCGGGCACCTTCCTACGAGCAGTACTTC.

This clonotype was observed a handful of times. The chain recombines TRBV3-1 with TRBJ2-2, with 14 bases fitting TRBD2. Germline V gives CDR1 LGHDT, CDR2 YNNKEL (reference sequence). V was pared by 0 bases and J by 5 bases, with 5 bases of the junction left unmatched. This CDR3 spans 18 amino acids. The CDR3 is CASSQEGLAGVETGELFF. CDR3 nucleotides: TGTGCCAGCAGCCAAGAGGGACTAGCGGGAGTAGAAACCGGGGAGCTGTTTTTT.

This clonotype was seen many times. The chain recombines TRBV19 with TRBJ2-7; weak D call: TRBD2 (7 bases). Trimming took 3 bases from V and 4 from J, leaving 13 bases between them. There are 14 residues in the CDR3. CDR1 is LNHDA and CDR2 is SQIVND in the germline V gene (reference sequence). CDR3 region: CASSIARGRYEQYF. CDR3 in DNA: TGTGCCAGTAGTATCGCGCGGGGGCGGTACGAGCAGTACTTC.

This clonotype was recorded a few times. The chain is built from TRBV5-8 and TRBJ2-7; D is uncertain. The CDR3 sequence is 15 residues long. V was shortened by 0 bases and J by 6 bases, with 16 bases between the two germline ends. Germline V CDR1 and CDR2: SGHTS, YDEGEE. CDR3 nucleotide sequence: TGTGCCAGCAGCTTGGACGCGTACTTCTCGGGCGAGCAGTACTTC. Translation gives CASSLDAYFSGEQYF.

This clonotype was found many times. The chain links TRBV3-1 to TRBJ1-1; D gene unclear. Germline CDR1 reads LGHDT; CDR2 reads YNNKEL (reference sequence). The V and J ends lost 3 bases and 11 bases respectively, with 13 bases between them. The CDR3 has 12 amino acids. The CDR3 here is CASSQSPSRAFF. CDR3 coding DNA: TGTGCCAGCAGCCAGTCCCCGTCGCGTGCTTTCTTT. Using reference TRBV3-1 and TRBJ1-1 for the parts outside the CDR3, the full variable domain is DTAVSQTPKYLVTQMGNDKSIKCEQNLGHDTMYWYKQDSKKFLKIMFSYNNKELIINETVPNRFSPKSPDKAHLNLHINSLELGDSAVYFCASSQSPSRAFFGQGTRLTVV.

This clonotype was detected many times. The chain is built from TRBV7-2 and TRBJ2-7, with D possibly matching TRBD1 (7 bases). The CDR3 is made up of 13 amino acids. Deletions cut 6 bases from V and 4 bases from J, with 13 bases between. The V gene's germline CDR1 is SGHTA and CDR2 FQGNSA. CDR3: CASRRGTEYEQYF. CDR3 DNA: TGTGCCAGCAGGCGCGGGACAGAGTACGAGCAGTACTTC.